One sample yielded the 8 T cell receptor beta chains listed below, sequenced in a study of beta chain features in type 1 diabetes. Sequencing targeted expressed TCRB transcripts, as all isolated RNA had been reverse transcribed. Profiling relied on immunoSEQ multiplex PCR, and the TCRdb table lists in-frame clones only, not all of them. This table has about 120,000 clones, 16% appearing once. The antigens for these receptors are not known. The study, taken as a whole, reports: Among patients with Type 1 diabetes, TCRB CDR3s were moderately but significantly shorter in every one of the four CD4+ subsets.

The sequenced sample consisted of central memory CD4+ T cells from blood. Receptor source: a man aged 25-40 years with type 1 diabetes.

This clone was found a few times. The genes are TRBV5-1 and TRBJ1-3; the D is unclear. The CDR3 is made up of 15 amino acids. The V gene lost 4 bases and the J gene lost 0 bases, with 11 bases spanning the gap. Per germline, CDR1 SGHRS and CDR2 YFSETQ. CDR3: CASSMTFSSGNTIYF. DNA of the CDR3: TGCGCCAGCAGCATGACTTTCTCCTCTGGAAACACCATATATTTT.

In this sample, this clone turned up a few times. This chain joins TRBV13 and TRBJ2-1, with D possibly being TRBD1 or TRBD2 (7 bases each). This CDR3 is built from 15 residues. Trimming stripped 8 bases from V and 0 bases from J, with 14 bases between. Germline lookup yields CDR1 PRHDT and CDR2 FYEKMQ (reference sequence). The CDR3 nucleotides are TGTGCCAGCGGTACAGGGGAGGGCTCCTACAATGAGCAGTTCTTC. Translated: CASGTGEGSYNEQFF.

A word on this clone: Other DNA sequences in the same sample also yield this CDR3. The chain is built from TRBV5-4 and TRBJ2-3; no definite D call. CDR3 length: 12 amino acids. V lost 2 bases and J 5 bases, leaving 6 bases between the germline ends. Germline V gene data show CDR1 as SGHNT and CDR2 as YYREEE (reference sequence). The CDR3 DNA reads TGTGCCAGCAGCTTATTGGAAGATACGCAGTATTTT. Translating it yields CASSLLEDTQYF.

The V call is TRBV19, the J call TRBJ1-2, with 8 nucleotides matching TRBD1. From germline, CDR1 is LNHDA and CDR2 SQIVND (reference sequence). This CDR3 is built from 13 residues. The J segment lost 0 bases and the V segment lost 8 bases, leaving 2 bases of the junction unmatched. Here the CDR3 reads CASRDRTNYGYTF. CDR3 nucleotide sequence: TGTGCCAGTCGGGACAGGACTAACTATGGCTACACCTTC.

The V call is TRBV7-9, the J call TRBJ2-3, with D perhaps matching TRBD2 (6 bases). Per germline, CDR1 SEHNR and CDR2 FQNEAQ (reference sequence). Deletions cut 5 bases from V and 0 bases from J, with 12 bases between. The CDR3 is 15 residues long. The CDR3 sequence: CASSPGTLSTDTQYF. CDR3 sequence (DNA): TGTGCCAGCAGCCCCGGGACTCTTAGCACAGATACGCAGTATTTT.

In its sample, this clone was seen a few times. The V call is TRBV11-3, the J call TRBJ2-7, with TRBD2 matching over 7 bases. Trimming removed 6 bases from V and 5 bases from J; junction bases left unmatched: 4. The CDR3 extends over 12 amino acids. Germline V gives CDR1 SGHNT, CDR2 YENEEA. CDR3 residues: CASRGRGDEQYF. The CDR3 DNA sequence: TGTGCCAGCAGGGGGAGGGGAGACGAGCAGTACTTC.

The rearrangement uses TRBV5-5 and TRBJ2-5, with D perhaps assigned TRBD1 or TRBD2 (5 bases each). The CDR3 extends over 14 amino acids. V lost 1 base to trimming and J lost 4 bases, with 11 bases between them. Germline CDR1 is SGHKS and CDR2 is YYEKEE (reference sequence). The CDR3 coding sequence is TGTGCCAGCAGCTTGTTAGGGGCGGGAGAGACCCAGTACTTC. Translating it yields CASSLLGAGETQYF.

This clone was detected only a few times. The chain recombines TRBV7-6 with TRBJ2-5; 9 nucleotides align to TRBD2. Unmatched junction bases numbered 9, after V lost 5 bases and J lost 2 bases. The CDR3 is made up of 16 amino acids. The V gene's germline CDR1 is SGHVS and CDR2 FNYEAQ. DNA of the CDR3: TGTGCCAGCAGCCCAGGACTAGCGCACGTACAAGAGACCCAGTACTTC. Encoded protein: CASSPGLAHVQETQYF.